This T cell receptor (beta chain) derives from a study of cytomegalovirus exposure and HLA in healthy donors. General study findings and limits: Several of the most significant clusters appeared linked to common viral pathogens, based on a later analysis. Sequencing likely caused a cluster of highly shared sequence variants. TCR beta V segments were, for the most part, productive about 87% or about 30% of the time in an earlier analysis.

PCR amplification relied on 60 Vbeta primers (plus 13 Jbeta primers). Repertoires were generated with immunoSEQ multiplex PCR, while TCRdb's copy carries only in-frame clones and drops some. The sample records roughly 140,000 clones, about 82% being singletons. Germline-derived CDR1 and CDR2 are SGHAT and FQNNGV. V dropped 0 bases and J dropped 3; count of bases not matched to a gene: 4. This CDR3 is built from 16 residues. As to this clone: The antigen remains unidentified.

Sequencing used PBMCs. The TCR comes from a male donor in good health and CMV-seronegative. The rearrangement uses TRBV11-2 and TRBJ2-2; 7 bases match TRBD2. Here the CDR3 reads CASSLDRTSYTGELFF. CDR3 DNA sequence: TGTGCCAGCAGCTTAGACCGGACTAGTTACACCGGGGAGCTGTTTTTT.